What follows are 11 T cell receptor beta chains derived from one specimen sequenced in a study of T cell responses to AZD1222 COVID-19 vaccine. Assay used: immunoSEQ multiplex PCR; TCRdb lists only in-frame clones, some missing. The sample lists approximately 110,000 clones, about 92% occurring once. The material was peripheral blood, obtained on day 0 of AZD1222 vaccination. The receptors here all came from an adult in good health.

This chain links TRBV4-3 with TRBJ1-6; D remains ambiguous. Germline CDR1 reads LGHNA; CDR2 reads YSLEER. This CDR3 is 15 amino acids long. Trimming pared 2 bases from V and 0 bases from J, leaving 5 bases between. The CDR3 DNA reads TGCGCCAGCAGCCAACAGAGCTCCTATAATTCACCCCTCCACTTT. As protein: CASSQQSSYNSPLHF.

This chain uses TRBV5-1 with TRBJ1-2; D unresolved. This CDR3 is built from 15 residues. Trimming removed 4 bases from V and 7 bases from J, with 20 bases in between. Germline assignment: CDR1 SGHRS and CDR2 YFSETQ. DNA of the CDR3: TGCGCCAGCAGCCCTGCCGGGTCTTTTACCCTTGGCTACACCTTC. It codes for CASSPAGSFTLGYTF.

The chain uses TRBV14 and TRBJ2-7, with 7 bases matching TRBD2. The CDR3 is 17 residues long. Germline V lookup: CDR1 SGHDN, CDR2 FVKESK. V was clipped by 4 bases and J by 0 bases; unmatched bases: 12. The CDR3 spells CASSPSLALPDSYEQYF. In DNA, the CDR3 is TGTGCCAGCAGCCCTTCACTAGCGCTACCGGACTCCTACGAGCAGTACTTC.

V and J are TRBV19 and TRBJ1-3, with unresolved D. This CDR3 spans 14 amino acids. Trimming took 6 bases from V and 8 from J, leaving 17 bases between them. CDR1 and CDR2 from the germline V gene are LNHDA and SQIVND (reference sequence). The CDR3, as DNA: TGTGCCAGTAGACCATTAGCGGTCGGGGACACCATATATTTT. This sequence encodes CASRPLAVGDTIYF.

This chain joins TRBV27 and TRBJ2-3; 7 bases align to TRBD2. V shed 1 base and J 3 bases; nucleotides not matched to a gene: 4. In germline, CDR1 is MNHEY, CDR2 SMNVEV (reference sequence). The CDR3 spans 15 residues. CDR3 sequence reads: CASSLWGGGTDTQYF. CDR3 coding DNA: TGTGCCAGCAGTTTATGGGGCGGGGGTACAGATACGCAGTATTTT.

The rearrangement links TRBV3-1 (or the pseudogene TRBV3-2) to TRBJ1-2, with TRBD1 identical over 8 bases. V lost 3 bases, J lost 7 bases, and 10 bases stayed unmatched. CDR3 size: 15 residues. The germline gives CDR1 LGHDT, CDR2 YNNKEL (reference sequence). This CDR3 is CASSHFSDRGAGYTF. The CDR3 coding sequence is TGTGCCAGCAGCCACTTCTCTGACAGGGGTGCTGGCTACACCTTC.

The chain joins TRBV5-6 to TRBJ2-3; a possible D gene is TRBD2 (5 bases). With 0 bases removed from V and 0 bases from J, the gap between germline ends came to 14 bases. CDR1 and CDR2 from the germline V gene are SGHDT and YYEEEE. The CDR3 spans 17 residues. CDR3 in amino acids: CASSLVGGATSTDTQYF. The CDR3 DNA is TGTGCCAGCAGCTTGGTCGGAGGAGCGACTAGCACAGATACGCAGTATTTT.

The chain recombines TRBV5-4 with TRBJ2-2; possibly TRBD1 for D (7 bases). Germline CDR1 is SGHNT and CDR2 is YYREEE (reference sequence). The CDR3 runs to 17 residues. Trimming removed 4 bases from V and 7 bases from J, with 23 bases in between. The CDR3 protein is CASSPWRGLGSGGELFF. The CDR3 coding sequence is TGTGCCAGCAGCCCCTGGAGGGGGCTTGGGAGTGGCGGGGAGCTGTTTTTT.

This chain links TRBV5-1 with TRBJ1-2, with 7 bases fitting TRBD1. This CDR3 region has 16 residues. The ends lost 2 bases at V and 1 base at J; junction bases unmatched: 8. Germline V CDR1 and CDR2: SGHRS, YFSETQ. The CDR3 here is CASSFFRDRVNYGYTF. The CDR3 nucleotides read TGCGCCAGCAGCTTTTTTCGGGACAGAGTTAACTATGGCTACACCTTC.

In its sample, this clone was seen once. CDR3 region: CASSPRGGQGRYNEQFF. The DNA of the CDR3 is TGCGCCAGCAGCCCCAGGGGAGGACAGGGGCGATACAATGAGCAGTTCTTC. The V and J genes are TRBV4-3 and TRBJ2-1; 9 nucleotides align to TRBD1. The germline V gene encodes CDR1 LGHNA and CDR2 YSLEER. V was clipped by 4 bases and J by 4 bases; unmatched bases: 11. The CDR3 runs 17 residues.

The chain links TRBV27 to TRBJ2-7; D is perhaps TRBD2 (6 bases). The V and J ends lost 7 bases and 0 bases respectively, with 13 bases between them. The CDR3 runs 14 residues. Per the germline V gene, CDR1 is MNHEY and CDR2 is SMNVEV (reference sequence). The CDR3 nucleotides are TGTGCCAGCAAGCAGGGACTGATCTCCTACGAGCAGTACTTC. Translated: CASKQGLISYEQYF.